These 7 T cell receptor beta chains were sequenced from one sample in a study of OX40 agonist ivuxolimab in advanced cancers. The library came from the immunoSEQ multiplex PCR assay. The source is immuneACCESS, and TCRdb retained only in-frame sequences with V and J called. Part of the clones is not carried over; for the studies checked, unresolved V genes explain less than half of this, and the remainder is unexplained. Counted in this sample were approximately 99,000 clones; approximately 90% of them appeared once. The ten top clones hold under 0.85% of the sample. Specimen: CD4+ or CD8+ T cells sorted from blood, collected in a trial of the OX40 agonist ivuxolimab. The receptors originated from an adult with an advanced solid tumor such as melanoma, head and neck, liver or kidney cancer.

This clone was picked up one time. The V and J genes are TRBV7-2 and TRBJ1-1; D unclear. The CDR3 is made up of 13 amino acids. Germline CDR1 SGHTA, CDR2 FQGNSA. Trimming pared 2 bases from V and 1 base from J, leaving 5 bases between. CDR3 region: CASSLPANTEAFF. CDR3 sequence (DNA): TGTGCCAGCAGCTTACCGGCGAACACTGAAGCTTTCTTT.

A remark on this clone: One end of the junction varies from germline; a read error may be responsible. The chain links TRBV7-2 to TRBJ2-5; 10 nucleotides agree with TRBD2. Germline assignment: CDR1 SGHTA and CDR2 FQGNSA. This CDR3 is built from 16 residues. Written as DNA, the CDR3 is TGTGCCAGCAGCCTAGCGGGAGCGGGGGGGCAAGAGACCCAGTACTTC. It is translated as CASSLAGAGGQETQYF.

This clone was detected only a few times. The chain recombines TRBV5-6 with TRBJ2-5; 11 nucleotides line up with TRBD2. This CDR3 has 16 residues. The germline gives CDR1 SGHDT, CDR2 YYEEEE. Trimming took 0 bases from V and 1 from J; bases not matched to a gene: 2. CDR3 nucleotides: TGTGCCAGCAGCTTGGGACTAGCGGGGATCCAAGAGACCCAGTACTTC. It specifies CASSLGLAGIQETQYF.

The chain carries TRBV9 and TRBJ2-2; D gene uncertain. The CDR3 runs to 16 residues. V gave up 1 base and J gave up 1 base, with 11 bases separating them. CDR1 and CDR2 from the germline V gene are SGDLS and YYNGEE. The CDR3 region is CASSVTENLNTGELFF. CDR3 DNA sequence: TGTGCCAGCAGCGTAACCGAAAACCTGAACACCGGGGAGCTGTTTTTT.

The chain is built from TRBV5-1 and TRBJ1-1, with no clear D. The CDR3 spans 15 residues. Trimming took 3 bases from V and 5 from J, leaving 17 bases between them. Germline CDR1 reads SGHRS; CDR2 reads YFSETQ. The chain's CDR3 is CASSSRRPGWTEAFF. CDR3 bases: TGCGCCAGCAGCTCGCGGAGGCCAGGTTGGACTGAAGCTTTCTTT.

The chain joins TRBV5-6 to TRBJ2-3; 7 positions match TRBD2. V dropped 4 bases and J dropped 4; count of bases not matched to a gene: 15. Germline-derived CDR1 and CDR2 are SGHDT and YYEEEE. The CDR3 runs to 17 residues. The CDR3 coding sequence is TGTGCCAGCAGCATATACCGGGACTATGGTCGTCCAGATACGCAGTATTTT. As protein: CASSIYRDYGRPDTQYF.

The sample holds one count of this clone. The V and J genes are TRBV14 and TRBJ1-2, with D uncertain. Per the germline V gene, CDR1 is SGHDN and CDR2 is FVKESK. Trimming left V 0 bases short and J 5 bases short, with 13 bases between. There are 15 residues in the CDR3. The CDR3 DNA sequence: TGTGCCAGCAGCCAAGATTCTCGGGCCGGATATGGCTACACCTTC. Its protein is CASSQDSRAGYGYTF.